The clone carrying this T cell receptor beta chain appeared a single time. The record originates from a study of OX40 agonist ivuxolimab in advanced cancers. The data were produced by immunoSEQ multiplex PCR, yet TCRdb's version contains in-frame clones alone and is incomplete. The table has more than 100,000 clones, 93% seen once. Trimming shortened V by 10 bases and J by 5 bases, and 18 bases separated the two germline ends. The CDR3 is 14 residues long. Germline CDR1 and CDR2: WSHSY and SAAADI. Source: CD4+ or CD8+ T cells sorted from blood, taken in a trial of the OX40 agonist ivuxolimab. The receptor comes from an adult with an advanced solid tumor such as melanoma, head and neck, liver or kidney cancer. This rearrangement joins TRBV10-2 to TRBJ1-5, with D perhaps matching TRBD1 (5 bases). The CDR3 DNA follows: TGCGCCACCCGATCCAGGGTATTGGATCAGCCCCAGCATTTT. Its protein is CATRSRVLDQPQHF.